One and the same sample provided the 21 T cell receptor beta chains below, sequenced in a study of CD8 T cells in Susac syndrome. RNA, at about 0.5 to 1 ug, was reverse transcribed with random hexamers. TCRdb reprocessed the immunoSEQ multiplex PCR reads via MiXCR and lists one record per CDR3 protein. This sample has hundreds of thousands of distinct CDR3 sequences, with 65% to 90% found just once. Material: CD8+ T cells from PBMCs. The receptors were sampled from a human donor with multiple sclerosis.

This clonotype was detected only once. V usage is TRBV28 and J usage is TRBJ2-2; 7 bases align to TRBD2. The CDR3 sequence is 14 residues long. Germline CDR1 and CDR2: MDHEN and SYDVKM. V lost 3 bases, J lost 5 bases, and 3 bases stayed unmatched. In DNA form, the CDR3 reads TGTGCCAGCAGTTTGGCGGGAGCGACCGGGGAGCTGTTTTTT. Translated, it gives CASSLAGATGELFF.

Only a few counts were recorded for this clonotype. The chain links TRBV20-1 to TRBJ2-7; 9 bases are a match to TRBD2. The V gene's germline CDR1 is DFQATT and CDR2 SNEGSKA (reference sequence). Trimming cost V 5 bases and J 1 base; bases outside gene matches: 15. This CDR3 is 17 amino acids long. The CDR3 bases are TGCAGTGCTCGCATGGACTCTCTAGCGGGGAATTCCTACGAGCAGTACTTC. Its translation is CSARMDSLAGNSYEQYF.

The chain couples TRBV27 to TRBJ2-5; D gene unclear. Germline loops: CDR1 MNHEY, CDR2 SMNVEV (reference sequence). V lost 3 bases, J lost 2 bases, and 13 bases lay in between. The length of the CDR3 is 15 residues. In nucleotides, the CDR3 is TGTGCCAGCAGTTTTATTATCGGACCGCAAGAGACCCAGTACTTC. This codes for CASSFIIGPQETQYF.

The rearrangement joins TRBV27 to TRBJ2-3, with TRBD2 matching 10 bases. Germline trimming cut 4 bases from V and 2 bases from J; bases unmatched to any gene: 6. This CDR3 contains 16 residues. Germline-derived CDR1 and CDR2 are MNHEY and SMNVEV (reference sequence). Written as DNA, the CDR3 is TGTGCCAGCAGTTCTTTGAGCGGGAGGGCCACAGATACGCAGTATTTT. It is translated as CASSSLSGRATDTQYF.

This clonotype appeared a few times. The rearrangement uses TRBV6-6 and TRBJ2-3, with a possible D match to TRBD2 (8 bases). The ends were cut back, 4 bases at V and 4 bases at J, with 15 bases in the middle. The CDR3 length is 15 residues. The V gene's germline CDR1 is MNHNY and CDR2 SVGAGI (reference sequence). CDR3 DNA sequence: TGTGCCAGCAGTTCCGGGACAGCGGGGGCAGATACGCAGTATTTT. It specifies CASSSGTAGADTQYF.

The chain's CDR3 is CASSVVEGGPTDTQYF. The CDR3 DNA reads as TGTGCCAGCAGCGTAGTGGAGGGAGGCCCCACAGATACGCAGTATTTT. The chain links TRBV9 to TRBJ2-3; tentatively, D is TRBD2 (6 bases). The germline CDR1 and CDR2 sequences are SGDLS and YYNGEE. This CDR3 spans 16 amino acids. Trimming took off 0 bases at V and 2 bases at J, with 13 bases between the two ends.

J is TRBJ2-1 and V is TRBV3-1; 10 positions agree with TRBD2. This CDR3 comprises 19 residues. Germline assignment: CDR1 LGHDT and CDR2 YNNKEL (reference sequence). V lost 1 base, J lost 3 bases, and 12 bases stayed unmatched. Here the CDR3 reads CASSQAKGLAGEYYNEQFF. Written as DNA, the CDR3 is TGTGCCAGCAGCCAAGCCAAAGGGCTAGCGGGAGAATACTACAATGAGCAGTTCTTC.

This clonotype showed up just once. The gene calls are TRBV20-1 and TRBJ1-4, with D perhaps TRBD1 (5 bases). Trimming removed 7 bases from V and 2 bases from J, with 14 bases in between. Germline-derived CDR1 and CDR2 are DFQATT and SNEGSKA (reference sequence). CDR3 length: 14 amino acids. The CDR3: CSGSRVQTNEKLFF. The CDR3 region has the DNA TGCAGTGGGTCCAGGGTGCAGACTAATGAAAAACTGTTTTTT.

For the CDR3, the DNA is TGTGCCACCAGTGATGGGACAGGTGGTCTCTCCTACGAGCAGTACTTC. Amino acids: CATSDGTGGLSYEQYF. The rearrangement joins TRBV24-1 to TRBJ2-7; TRBD1 matches at 8 bases. The CDR3 consists of 16 residues. Looked up from germline, CDR1 is KGHDR and CDR2 is SFDVKD. The V and J ends lost 3 bases and 0 bases, in that order; junction bases with no gene match: 6.

In its sample, this clonotype was seen a few times. The rearrangement uses TRBV27 and TRBJ2-1, with 7 nucleotides matching TRBD1. With V trimmed by 4 bases and J by 10 bases, 1 base remained unmatched. The CDR3 is made up of 11 amino acids. Germline loops: CDR1 MNHEY, CDR2 SMNVEV (reference sequence). Here the CDR3 DNA reads TGTGCCAGCAGTTACAGGGGAGAGCAGTTCTTC. Residues: CASSYRGEQFF.

This sequence joins TRBV20-1 and TRBJ2-7, with 10 bases identical to TRBD1. Per germline, CDR1 DFQATT and CDR2 SNEGSKA (reference sequence). The CDR3 covers 14 residues. V dropped 6 bases and J dropped 4; count of bases not matched to a gene: 9. The DNA for the CDR3 is TGCAGTGCCCTAGACAGGACAGGGGGTTACGAGCAGTACTTC. Protein: CSALDRTGGYEQYF.

This clonotype came up once. J is TRBJ2-1 and V is TRBV7-6, with D unresolved. The germline V gene has CDR1 SGHVS and CDR2 FNYEAQ. V was shortened by 10 bases and J by 6 bases, with 4 bases between the two germline ends. This CDR3 contains 9 residues. As DNA, the CDR3 is TGTGCCACCTTCAATGAGCAGTTCTTC. It yields the protein CATFNEQFF.

V and J are TRBV7-9 and TRBJ2-5, with a possible D match to TRBD2 (5 bases). The germline CDR1 and CDR2 sequences are SEHNR and FQNEAQ (reference sequence). Deletions cut 5 bases from V and 7 bases from J, with 8 bases between. The CDR3 covers 11 residues. CDR3 DNA sequence: TGTGCCAGCAGCCCGGGGAGGACCCAGTACTTC. This encodes CASSPGRTQYF.

The chain joins TRBV6-5 to TRBJ2-7; possibly TRBD2 for D (5 bases). The germline V gene encodes CDR1 MNHEY and CDR2 SVGAGI. The CDR3 is 18 residues long. Trimming removed 0 bases from V and 4 bases from J, with 22 bases in between. The CDR3 DNA follows: TGTGCCAGCAGTTACTCGATTTACCCGGGATTCGAAGATTACGAGCAGTACTTC. It yields the protein CASSYSIYPGFEDYEQYF.

The gene calls are TRBV24-1 and TRBJ2-7; TRBD1 aligns across 8 bases. With V trimmed by 8 bases and J by 2 bases, 4 bases remained unmatched. Germline V gives CDR1 KGHDR, CDR2 SFDVKD. The CDR3 is 13 amino acids. CDR3 loop: CATMGQETYEQYF. The CDR3 DNA sequence: TGTGCCACCATGGGACAGGAGACCTACGAGCAGTACTTC.

This clonotype was counted a few times. V gene TRBV5-4 combines with J gene TRBJ2-6, with 8 bases matching TRBD2. The length of the CDR3 is 16 residues. Losses at the gene ends were 3 bases for V and 2 bases for J; bases not matched to a gene: 4. Per germline, CDR1 SGHNT and CDR2 YYREEE (reference sequence). CDR3 sequence: CASSWGSGTGANVLTF. CDR3 nucleotides: TGTGCCAGCAGCTGGGGTAGCGGGACTGGGGCCAACGTCCTGACTTTC.

The chain combines TRBV27 with TRBJ2-1; 8 bases align to TRBD2. The CDR3 contains 16 residues. V dropped 7 bases and J dropped 5; count of bases not matched to a gene: 13. Germline assignment: CDR1 MNHEY and CDR2 SMNVEV (reference sequence). CDR3 nucleotide sequence: TGTGCCAGCACCCTGCTAACGGGAGGGCCTAACAATGAGCAGTTCTTC. Translating gives CASTLLTGGPNNEQFF.

This clonotype showed up just once. The rearrangement links TRBV24-1 to TRBJ1-1; TRBD1 is a possible D gene (5 bases). Germline V gene lookup returns CDR1 KGHDR and CDR2 SFDVKD. Deletions cut 7 bases from V and 5 bases from J, with 13 bases between. The CDR3 is made up of 13 amino acids. The CDR3 is CATRVGARTEAFF. The CDR3 DNA reads as TGTGCCACCAGGGTCGGGGCGCGGACTGAAGCTTTCTTT.

The chain couples TRBV30 to TRBJ1-3; D unresolved. This CDR3 region has 13 residues. Germline values: CDR1 GTSNPN, CDR2 SVGIG (reference sequence). Trimming stripped 5 bases from V and 2 bases from J, with 10 bases between. CDR3 region: CAWGPGPGNTIYF. CDR3 nucleotides: TGTGCCTGGGGCCCTGGACCTGGAAACACCATATATTTT.

The chain employs TRBV27 and TRBJ2-1; 10 nucleotides line up with TRBD2. With V trimmed by 0 bases and J by 0 bases, 5 bases remained unmatched. The CDR3 runs 18 residues. Germline V gene data show CDR1 as MNHEY and CDR2 as SMNVEV (reference sequence). The CDR3 nucleotides read TGTGCCAGCAGTTTATCGTCCCCTAGCGGGAGCTCCTACAATGAGCAGTTCTTC. Amino acids: CASSLSSPSGSSYNEQFF.

V usage is TRBV6-2 or TRBV6-3 and J usage is TRBJ2-1; 12 nucleotides align to TRBD2. Germline V CDR1 and CDR2: MNHEY, SVGEGT. This CDR3 has 14 amino acids. V dropped 8 bases and J dropped 7; count of bases not matched to a gene: 6. CDR3 region: CASRTSGKRNEQFF. The CDR3 coding sequence is TGTGCCAGCCGGACTAGCGGGAAGAGGAATGAGCAGTTCTTC.